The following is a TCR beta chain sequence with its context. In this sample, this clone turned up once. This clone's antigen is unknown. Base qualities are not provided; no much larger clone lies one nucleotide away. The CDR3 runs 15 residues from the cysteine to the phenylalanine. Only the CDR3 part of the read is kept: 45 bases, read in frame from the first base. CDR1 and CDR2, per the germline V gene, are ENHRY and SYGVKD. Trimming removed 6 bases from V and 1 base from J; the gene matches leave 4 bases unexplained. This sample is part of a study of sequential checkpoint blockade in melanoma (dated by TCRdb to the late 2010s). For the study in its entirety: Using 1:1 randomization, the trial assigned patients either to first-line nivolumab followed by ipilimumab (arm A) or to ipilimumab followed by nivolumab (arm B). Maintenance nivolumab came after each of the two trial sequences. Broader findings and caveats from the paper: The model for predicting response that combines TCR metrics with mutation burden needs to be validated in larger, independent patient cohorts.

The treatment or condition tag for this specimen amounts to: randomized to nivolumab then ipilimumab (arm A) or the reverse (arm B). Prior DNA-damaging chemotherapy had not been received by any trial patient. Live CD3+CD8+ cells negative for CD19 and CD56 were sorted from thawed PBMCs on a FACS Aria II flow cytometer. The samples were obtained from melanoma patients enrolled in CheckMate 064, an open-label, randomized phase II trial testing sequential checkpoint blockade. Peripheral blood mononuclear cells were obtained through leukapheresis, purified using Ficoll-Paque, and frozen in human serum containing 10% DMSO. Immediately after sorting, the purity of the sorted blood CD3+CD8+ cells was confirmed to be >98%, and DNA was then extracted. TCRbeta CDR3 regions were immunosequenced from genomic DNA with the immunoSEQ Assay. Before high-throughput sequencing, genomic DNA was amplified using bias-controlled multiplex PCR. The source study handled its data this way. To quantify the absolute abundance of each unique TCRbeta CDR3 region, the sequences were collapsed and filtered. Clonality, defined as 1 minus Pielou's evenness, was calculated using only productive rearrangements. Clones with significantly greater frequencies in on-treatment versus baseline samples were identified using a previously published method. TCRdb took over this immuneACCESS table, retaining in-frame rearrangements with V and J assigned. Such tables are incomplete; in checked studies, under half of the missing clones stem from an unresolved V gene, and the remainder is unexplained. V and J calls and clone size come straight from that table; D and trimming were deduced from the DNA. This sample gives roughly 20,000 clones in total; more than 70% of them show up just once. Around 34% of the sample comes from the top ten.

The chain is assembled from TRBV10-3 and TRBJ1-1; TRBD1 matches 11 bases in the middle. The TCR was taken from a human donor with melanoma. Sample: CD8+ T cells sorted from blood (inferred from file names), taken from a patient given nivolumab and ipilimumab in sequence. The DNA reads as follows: TGTGCCATCAGGCCAGGACAGGGGGCGAACACTGAAGCTTTCTTT. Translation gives CAIRPGQGANTEAFF.